This T cell receptor (beta chain) was found in a study of OX40 agonist ivuxolimab in advanced cancers. As for the study in general: Ivuxolimab is a fully human IgG2 antibody that activates OX40 (CD134). Study conclusions and caveats: Mean expanded clone counts were higher in CD8+ than CD4+ T cells. In the 0.1 to 3.0 mg/kg range, CD4+ and CD8+ blood T cells had expanded clonally by week 6.

Libraries were prepared by immunoSEQ multiplex PCR; TCRdb keeps only in-frame clonotypes and omits some of them. Of tens of thousands of clones in the sample, about 87% were seen once. Of note for this clone: Its antigen is not known.

J gave up 5 bases and V 4 bases, and 5 bases lay outside the gene matches. CDR1 and CDR2 (germline): MGHRA, YSYEKL. The CDR3 has 15 amino acids. The input for sequencing was CD4+ or CD8+ T cells sorted from blood, taken in a trial of the OX40 agonist ivuxolimab. This receptor was obtained from an adult with an advanced solid tumor such as melanoma, head and neck, liver or kidney cancer. The J gene is TRBJ2-5, the V gene TRBV4-1; 12 positions match TRBD2. The CDR3 sequence is CASSPRLAGAETQYF. Written as DNA, the CDR3 is TGCGCCAGCAGCCCCCGACTAGCGGGAGCGGAGACCCAGTACTTC.